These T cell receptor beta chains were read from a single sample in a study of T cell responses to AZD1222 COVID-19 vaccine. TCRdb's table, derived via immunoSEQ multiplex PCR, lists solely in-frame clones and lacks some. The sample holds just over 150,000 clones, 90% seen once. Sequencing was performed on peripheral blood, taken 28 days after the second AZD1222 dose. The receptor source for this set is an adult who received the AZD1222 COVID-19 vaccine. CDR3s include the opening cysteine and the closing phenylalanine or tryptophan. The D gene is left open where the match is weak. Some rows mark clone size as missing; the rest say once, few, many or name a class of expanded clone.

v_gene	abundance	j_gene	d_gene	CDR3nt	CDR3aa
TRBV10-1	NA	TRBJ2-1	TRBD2	TGCGCCAGCAGTGAGGAGGGACTAGCGGGATCAAATGAGCAGTTCTTC	CASSEEGLAGSNEQFF
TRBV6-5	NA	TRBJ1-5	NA	TGTGCCAGCAGTCCTCAGGGGTCCGTCGGTCAGCCCCAGCATTTT	CASSPQGSVGQPQHF
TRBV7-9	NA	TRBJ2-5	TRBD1	TGTGCCAGCAGCTTCACAGGGGCCCTCCAAGAGACCCAGTACTTC	CASSFTGALQETQYF
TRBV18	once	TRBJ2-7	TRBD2	TGTGCCAGCTCACGCTCTCCGGGACTAGCGGCTAGCTCCTACGAGCAGTACTTC	CASSRSPGLAASSYEQYF
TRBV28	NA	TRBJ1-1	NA	TGTGCCAGCAGGAACTCCCCGAGTTTATCGGAGACTGAAGCTTTCTTT	CASRNSPSLSETEAFF
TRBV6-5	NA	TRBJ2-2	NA	TGTGCCAGCAGTTTGTCTGGGAGCGGGGAGCTGTTTTTT	CASSLSGSGELFF
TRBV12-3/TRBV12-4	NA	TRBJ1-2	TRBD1	TGTGCCAGCAGTTTGAGACAGGGCTTAGGCTACACCTTC	CASSLRQGLGYTF
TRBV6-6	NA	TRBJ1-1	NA	TGTGCCAGCAGTTTTTTTCGGGGGCGCTTGAACACTGAAGCTTTCTTT	CASSFFRGRLNTEAFF
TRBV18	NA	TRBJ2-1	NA	TGTGCCAGCTCACCACCACTAGCCTACTCCTACAATGAGCAGTTCTTC	CASSPPLAYSYNEQFF
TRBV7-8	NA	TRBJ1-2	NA	TGTGCCAGCAGCTCCGGGACAACCAACTATGGCTACACCTTC	CASSSGTTNYGYTF
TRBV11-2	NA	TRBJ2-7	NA	TGTGCCAGCACCACAAACAGGAGACCGTACGAGCAGTACTTC	CASTTNRRPYEQYF
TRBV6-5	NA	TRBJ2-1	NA	TGTGCCAGCAGTTTGAGTCAAAGCTCCTACAATGAGCAGTTCTTC	CASSLSQSSYNEQFF
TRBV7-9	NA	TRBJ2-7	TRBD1	TGTGCCAGCAGCCGCACCGGGACAGCCAATTCCTACGAGCAGTACTTC	CASSRTGTANSYEQYF
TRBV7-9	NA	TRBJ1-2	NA	TGTGCCAGCAGCGATGGAGCGCGGGGTTGGAACTATGGCTACACCTTC	CASSDGARGWNYGYTF
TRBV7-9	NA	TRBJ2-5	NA	TGTGCCAGCAGCTCGTATGAGACGGGGGAGACCCAGTACTTC	CASSSYETGETQYF
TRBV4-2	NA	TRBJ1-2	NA	TGTGCCAGCAGCCAAAATACACGTAACTATGGCTACACCTTC	CASSQNTRNYGYTF
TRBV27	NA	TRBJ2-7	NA	TGTGCCAGCAGTTTCACAGAAGGGATCTACGAGCAGTACTTC	CASSFTEGIYEQYF
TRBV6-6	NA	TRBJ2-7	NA	TGTGCCAGCAGGACTGGTTCCTACGAGCAGTACTTC	CASRTGSYEQYF
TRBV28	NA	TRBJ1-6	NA	TGTGCCAGCAGTTTAGAACCAAAACCCTATAATTCACCCCTCCACTTT	CASSLEPKPYNSPLHF
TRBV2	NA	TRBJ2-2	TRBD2	TGTGCCAGCAGTGGACTAGCGGGGCTGAACACCGGGGAGCTGTTTTTT	CASSGLAGLNTGELFF
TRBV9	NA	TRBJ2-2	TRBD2	TGTGCCAGCTGCTCCGGGACTAGCGCCTGTCAGCTGTTTTTT	CASCSGTSACQLFF
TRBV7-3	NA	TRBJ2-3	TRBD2	TGTGCCAGCAGCTTATTCCCCCGCGGGAGTGTCCCAGATACGCAGTATTTT	CASSLFPRGSVPDTQYF
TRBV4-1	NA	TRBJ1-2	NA	TGCGCCAGCAGCCAACCTGGGCTGCCAACTGGTGGCTACACCTTC	CASSQPGLPTGGYTF
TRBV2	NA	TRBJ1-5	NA	TGTGCCAGCAGGAAGACAGCGCTTTCGCGTCAGCCCCAGCATTTT	CASRKTALSRQPQHF
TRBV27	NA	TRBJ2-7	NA	TGTGCCAGCAGTGGGGGATACGAGCAGTACTTC	CASSGGYEQYF
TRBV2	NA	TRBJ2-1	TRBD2	TGTGCCAGCAGGGGACTAGCGGGGAACAATGAGCAGTTCTTC	CASRGLAGNNEQFF
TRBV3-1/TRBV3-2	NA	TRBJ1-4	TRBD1	TGTGCCAGCAGCCACACTCGGACAGGGATTGAAAAACTGTTTTTT	CASSHTRTGIEKLFF
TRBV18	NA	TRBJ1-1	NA	TGTGCCAGCTCACAAGGGGGGATGAACACTGAAGCTTTCTTT	CASSQGGMNTEAFF
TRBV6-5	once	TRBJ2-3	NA	TGTGCCAGCAGGTTCCAAGGGGGCACAGATACGCAGTATTTT	CASRFQGGTDTQYF
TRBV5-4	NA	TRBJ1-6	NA	TGTGCCAGCAGCGCCCGGACGGGCTTCCCCCTCCACTTT	CASSARTGFPLHF
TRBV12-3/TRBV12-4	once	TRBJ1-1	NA	TGTGCCAGCAGTGTGGGGAACACTGAAGCTTTCTTT	CASSVGNTEAFF
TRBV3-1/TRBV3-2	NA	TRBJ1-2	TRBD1	TGTGCCAGCAGCATAGGACAGGGGAGGGGTCGTGGCTACACCTTC	CASSIGQGRGRGYTF
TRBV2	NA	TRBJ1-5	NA	TGTGCCAGCAGTTTGGAGAATAGCAATCAGCCCCAGCATTTT	CASSLENSNQPQHF
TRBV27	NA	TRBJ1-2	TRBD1	TGTGCCAGCGGGATCGGGACAGGGGTTAGTGGCTACACCTTC	CASGIGTGVSGYTF
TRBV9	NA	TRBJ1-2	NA	TGTGCCAGCAGCCCCCGGTCGCCCGATGGCTACACCTTC	CASSPRSPDGYTF
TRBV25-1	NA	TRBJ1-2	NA	TGTGCCAGCAGCCACTCTACAGGGAATGGCTACACCTTC	CASSHSTGNGYTF
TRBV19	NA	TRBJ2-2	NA	TGTGCCAGTAGTATGTTTGCGGGGACCGGGGAGCTGTTTTTT	CASSMFAGTGELFF
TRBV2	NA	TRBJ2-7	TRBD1	TGTGCCAGCAGCTCCGACAGGGGTCCCTACGAGCAGTACTTC	CASSSDRGPYEQYF
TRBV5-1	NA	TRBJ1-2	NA	TGCGCCAGCAGCACATCCGGGACGACTACACCCACCTTC	CASSTSGTTTPTF
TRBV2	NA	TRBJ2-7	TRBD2	TGTGCCAGCAGCGAAACTAGCGGGAGGGCCGCCGAGCAGTACTTC	CASSETSGRAAEQYF
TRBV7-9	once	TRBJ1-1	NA	TGTGCCAGCAGCTTAGGCTCAATACCTGAAGCTTTCTTT	CASSLGSIPEAFF